This TCR beta chain appears in the sequencing data of a study of Graves' ophthalmopathy and Graves' hyperthyroidism. Findings and limits, study-wide: Among thyroid clonotypes expanded above 0.001 frequency, most also appeared in blood.

The germline CDR1 and CDR2 sequences are MNHEY and SVGAGI. V lost 4 bases and J 3 bases, leaving 9 bases between the germline ends. This CDR3 contains 13 residues. RNA transcripts yielded amplified TCR beta CDR3 regions. Investigators did first-round RT-PCR with HTBI primers, then second-round multiplex PCR. TCRdb itself ran the multiplex PCR reads through MiXCR, one entry per CDR3 protein. Here the sample spans hundreds of thousands of distinct CDR3 sequences, about 22% being singletons. Ophthalmopathy in the donors was of moderate-to-severe activity, with CAS ≥3, NOSPECS ≥4 and duration under 3 months. Pregnancy or lactation, uncontrolled infections and other autoimmune diseases were grounds for excluding patients. This clonotype was detected ten times or more. The target antigen is unknown.

The clonotype comes from a woman in her forties or fifties with Graves' ophthalmopathy. The rearrangement uses TRBV6-5 and TRBJ1-2; D is undetermined. Material for sequencing was peripheral blood. CDR3 sequence (DNA): TGTGCCAGCAGTTCCCAGGAACACTATGGCTACACCTTC. Protein: CASSSQEHYGYTF.